This T cell receptor (beta chain) originates from a study of shared clonotypes between healthy human individuals. Study-wide results and caveats: Non-shared clonotypes showed lower generation probabilities than clonotypes common to all four donors.

CDR1 is KGHSH, CDR2 LQKENI, per germline. The CDR3 length is 15 residues. V was cut by 3 bases and J by 4 bases, with 15 bases left in between. About this clone: Its specificity is not known.

The data were produced by immunoSEQ multiplex PCR, yet TCRdb's version contains in-frame clones alone and is incomplete. In the table there are approximately 1,000,000 clones, 70% to 80% of which are singletons. The TCR was taken from a man between 18 and 35 years old in good health. Some clones in this sample may be carry-over from other donors' samples. V and J are TRBV18 and TRBJ2-5; TRBD2 is a possible D gene (5 bases). Sequencing was performed on memory CD4+ T cells from PBMCs. The subset denotes: CD45RA-negative fraction. CDR3 sequence reads: CASSPSAGNGETQYF. The CDR3 DNA reads TGTGCCAGCTCACCCTCGGCCGGGAATGGAGAGACCCAGTACTTC.